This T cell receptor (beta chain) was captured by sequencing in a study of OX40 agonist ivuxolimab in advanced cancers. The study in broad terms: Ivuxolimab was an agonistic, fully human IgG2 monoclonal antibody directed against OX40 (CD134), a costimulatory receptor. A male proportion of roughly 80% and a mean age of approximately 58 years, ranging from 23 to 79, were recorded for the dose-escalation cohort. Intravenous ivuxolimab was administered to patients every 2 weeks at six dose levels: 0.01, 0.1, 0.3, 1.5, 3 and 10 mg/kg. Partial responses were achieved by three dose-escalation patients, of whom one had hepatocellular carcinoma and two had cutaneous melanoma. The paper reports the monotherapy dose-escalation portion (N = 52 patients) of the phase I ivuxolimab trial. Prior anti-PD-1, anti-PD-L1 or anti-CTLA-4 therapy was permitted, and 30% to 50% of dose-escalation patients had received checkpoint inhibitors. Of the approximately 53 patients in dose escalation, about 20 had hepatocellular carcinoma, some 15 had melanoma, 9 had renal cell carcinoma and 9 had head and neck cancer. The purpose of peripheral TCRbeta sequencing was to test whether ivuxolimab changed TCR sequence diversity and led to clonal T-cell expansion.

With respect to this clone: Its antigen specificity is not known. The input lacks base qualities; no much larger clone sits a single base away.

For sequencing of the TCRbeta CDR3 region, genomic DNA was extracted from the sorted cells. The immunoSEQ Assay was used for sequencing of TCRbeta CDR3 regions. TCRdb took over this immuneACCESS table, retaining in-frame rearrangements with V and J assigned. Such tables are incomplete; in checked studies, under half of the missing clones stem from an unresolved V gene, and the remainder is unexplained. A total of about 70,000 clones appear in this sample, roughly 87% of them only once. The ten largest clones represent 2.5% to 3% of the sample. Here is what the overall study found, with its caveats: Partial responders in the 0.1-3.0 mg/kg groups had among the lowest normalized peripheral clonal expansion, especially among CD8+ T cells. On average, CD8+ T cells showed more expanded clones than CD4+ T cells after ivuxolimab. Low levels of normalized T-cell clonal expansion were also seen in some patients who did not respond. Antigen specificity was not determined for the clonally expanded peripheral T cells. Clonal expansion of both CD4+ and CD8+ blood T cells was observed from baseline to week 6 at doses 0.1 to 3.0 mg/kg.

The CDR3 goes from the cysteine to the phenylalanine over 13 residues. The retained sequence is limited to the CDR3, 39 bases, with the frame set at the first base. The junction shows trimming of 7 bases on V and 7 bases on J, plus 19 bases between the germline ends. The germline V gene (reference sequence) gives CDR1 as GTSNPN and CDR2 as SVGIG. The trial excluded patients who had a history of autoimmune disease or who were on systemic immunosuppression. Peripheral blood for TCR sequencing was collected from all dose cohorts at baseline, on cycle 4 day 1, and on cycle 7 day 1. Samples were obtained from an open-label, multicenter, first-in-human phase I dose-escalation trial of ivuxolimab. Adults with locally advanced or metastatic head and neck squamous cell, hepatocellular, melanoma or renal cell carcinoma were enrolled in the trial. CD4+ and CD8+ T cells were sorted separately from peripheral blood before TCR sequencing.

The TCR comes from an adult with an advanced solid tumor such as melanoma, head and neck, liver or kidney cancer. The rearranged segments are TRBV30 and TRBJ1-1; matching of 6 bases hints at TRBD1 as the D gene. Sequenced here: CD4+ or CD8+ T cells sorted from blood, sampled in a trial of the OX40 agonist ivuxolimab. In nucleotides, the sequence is TGTGCCTCCCAAGGGGGTGGGGGGCTTGAAGCTTTCTTT. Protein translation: CASQGGGGLEAFF.